This T cell receptor beta chain was identified in a study of response to subunit inactivated influenza vaccine. TCRdb reprocessed the RT-PCR reads via MiXCR and lists one record per CDR3 protein. The sample contains under 950,000 distinct CDR3 sequences, 21% of which appear only once. Study-level points and caveats: The study's authors posited that every seasonal influenza vaccination enlists few new T cells.

This clonotype showed up many times. Its matching antigen is unknown. The sequenced sample was PBMCs from blood, obtained approximately 5 days after vaccination. This clonotype originated in a man in his fifties or sixties who received an inactivated influenza vaccine.

The CDR3 is CGTSGSYEQYF. The DNA of the CDR3 is TGCGGGACTAGCGGGAGTTACGAGCAGTACTTC. This chain connects TRBV20-1 to TRBJ2-7; 14 positions agree with TRBD2. The germline CDR1 and CDR2 sequences are DFQATT and SNEGSKA (reference sequence). The CDR3 contains 11 residues.